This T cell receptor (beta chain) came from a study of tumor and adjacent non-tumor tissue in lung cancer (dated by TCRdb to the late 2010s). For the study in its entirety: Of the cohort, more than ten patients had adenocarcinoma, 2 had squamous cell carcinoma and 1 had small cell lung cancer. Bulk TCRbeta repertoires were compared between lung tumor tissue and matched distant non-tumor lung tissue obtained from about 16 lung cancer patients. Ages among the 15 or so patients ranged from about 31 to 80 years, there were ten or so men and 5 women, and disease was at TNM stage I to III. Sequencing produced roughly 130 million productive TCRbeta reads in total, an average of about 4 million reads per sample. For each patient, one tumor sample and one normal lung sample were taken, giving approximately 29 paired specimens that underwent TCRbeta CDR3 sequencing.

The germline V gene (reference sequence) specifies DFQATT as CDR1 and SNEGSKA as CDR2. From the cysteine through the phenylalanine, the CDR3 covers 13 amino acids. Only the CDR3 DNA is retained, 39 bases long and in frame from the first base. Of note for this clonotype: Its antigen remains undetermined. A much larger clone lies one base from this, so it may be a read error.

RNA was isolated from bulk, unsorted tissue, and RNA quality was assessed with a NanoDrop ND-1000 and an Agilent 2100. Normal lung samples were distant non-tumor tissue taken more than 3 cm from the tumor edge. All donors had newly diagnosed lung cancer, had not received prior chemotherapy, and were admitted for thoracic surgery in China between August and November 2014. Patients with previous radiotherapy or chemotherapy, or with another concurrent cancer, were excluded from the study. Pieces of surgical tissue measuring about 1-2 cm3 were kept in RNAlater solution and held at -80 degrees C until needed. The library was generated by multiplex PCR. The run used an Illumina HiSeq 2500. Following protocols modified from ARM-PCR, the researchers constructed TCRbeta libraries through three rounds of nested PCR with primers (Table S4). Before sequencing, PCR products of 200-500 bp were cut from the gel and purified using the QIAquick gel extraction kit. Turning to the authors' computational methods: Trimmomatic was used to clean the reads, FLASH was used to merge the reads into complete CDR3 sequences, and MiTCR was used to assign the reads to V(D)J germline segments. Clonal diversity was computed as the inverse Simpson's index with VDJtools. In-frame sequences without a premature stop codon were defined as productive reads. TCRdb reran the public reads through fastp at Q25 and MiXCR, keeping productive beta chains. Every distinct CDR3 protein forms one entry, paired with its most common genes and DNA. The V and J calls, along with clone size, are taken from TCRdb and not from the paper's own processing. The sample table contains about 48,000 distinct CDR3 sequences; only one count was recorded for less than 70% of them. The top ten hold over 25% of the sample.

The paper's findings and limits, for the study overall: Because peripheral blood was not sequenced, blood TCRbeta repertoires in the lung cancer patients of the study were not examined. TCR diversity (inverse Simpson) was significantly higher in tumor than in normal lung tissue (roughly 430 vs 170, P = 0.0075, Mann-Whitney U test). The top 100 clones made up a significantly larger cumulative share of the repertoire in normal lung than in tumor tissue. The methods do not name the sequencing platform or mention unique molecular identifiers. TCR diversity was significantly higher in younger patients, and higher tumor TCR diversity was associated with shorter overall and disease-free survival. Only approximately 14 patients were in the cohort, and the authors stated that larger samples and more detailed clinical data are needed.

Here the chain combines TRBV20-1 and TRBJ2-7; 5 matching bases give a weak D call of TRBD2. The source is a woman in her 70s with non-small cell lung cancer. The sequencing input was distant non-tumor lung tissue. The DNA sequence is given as TGCAGTGCTAGGGAGGACTCGACCTACGAGCTGTACTTC. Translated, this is CSAREDSTYELYF.